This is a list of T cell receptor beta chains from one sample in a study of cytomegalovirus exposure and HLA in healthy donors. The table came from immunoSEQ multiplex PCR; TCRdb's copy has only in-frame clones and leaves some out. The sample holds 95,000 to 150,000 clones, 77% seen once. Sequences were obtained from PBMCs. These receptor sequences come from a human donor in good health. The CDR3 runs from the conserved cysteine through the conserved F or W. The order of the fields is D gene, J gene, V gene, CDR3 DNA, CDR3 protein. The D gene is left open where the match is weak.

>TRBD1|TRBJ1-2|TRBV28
TGTGCCAGCAGTTTAACTCCGGCACAGGGGAACTATGGCTACACCTTC
CASSLTPAQGNYGYTF
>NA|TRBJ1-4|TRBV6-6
TGTGCCAGCTTTCTGGCGGGAGGGTTTGAAAAACTGTTTTTT
CASFLAGGFEKLFF
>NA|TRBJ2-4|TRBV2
TGTGCCAGCAGTGAAGTTGGACAGTCAGTCCGGACCAAAAACATTCAGTACTTC
CASSEVGQSVRTKNIQYF
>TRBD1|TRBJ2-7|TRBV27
TGTGCCAGCAGTTTATTTGGGTCGTCAGGGGGACCCAACTCCTACGAGCAGTACTTC
CASSLFGSSGGPNSYEQYF
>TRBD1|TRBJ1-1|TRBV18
TGTGCCAGCTCACCAAAGGACAGGGGGATGAACACTGAAGCTTTCTTT
CASSPKDRGMNTEAFF
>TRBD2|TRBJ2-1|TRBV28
TGTGCCAGCAGTGACGCCGGGACTAGGATAAATGAGCAGTTCTTC
CASSDAGTRINEQFF
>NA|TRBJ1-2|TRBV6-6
TGTGCCAGCAGTTATGAGACACCTTATGGCTACACCTTC
CASSYETPYGYTF
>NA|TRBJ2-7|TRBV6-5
TGTGCCAGCAGTCCGGGACTCCTTCTCTCCTACGAGCAGTACTTC
CASSPGLLLSYEQYF
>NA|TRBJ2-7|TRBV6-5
TGTGCCAGCACGGTACAGGGCCCAAAAATCTACGAGCAGTACTTC
CASTVQGPKIYEQYF
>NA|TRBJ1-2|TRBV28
TGTGCCAGCAGGATCACAGAAACCTATGGCTACACCTTC
CASRITETYGYTF
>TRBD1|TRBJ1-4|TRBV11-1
TGTGCCAGCAGCTTAAGTCCGGACAGGACAACTAATGAAAAACTGTTTTTT
CASSLSPDRTTNEKLFF